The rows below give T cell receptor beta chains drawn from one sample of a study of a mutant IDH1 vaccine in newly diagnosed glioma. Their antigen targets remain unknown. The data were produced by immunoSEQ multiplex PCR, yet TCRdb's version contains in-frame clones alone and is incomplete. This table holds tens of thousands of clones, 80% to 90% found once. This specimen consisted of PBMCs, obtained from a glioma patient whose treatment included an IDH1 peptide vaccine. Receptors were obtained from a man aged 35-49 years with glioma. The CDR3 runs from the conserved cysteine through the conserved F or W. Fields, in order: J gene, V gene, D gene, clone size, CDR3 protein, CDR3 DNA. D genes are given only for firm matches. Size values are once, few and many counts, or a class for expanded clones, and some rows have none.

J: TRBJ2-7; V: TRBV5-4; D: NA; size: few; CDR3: CASSLGSPSSYEQYF; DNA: TGTGCCAGCAGCTTAGGCAGCCCTAGCTCCTACGAGCAGTACTTC
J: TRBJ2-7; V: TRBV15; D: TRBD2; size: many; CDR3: CATSRAPWRGGYEQYF; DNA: TGTGCCACCAGCAGAGCCCCGTGGCGGGGGGGCTACGAGCAGTACTTC
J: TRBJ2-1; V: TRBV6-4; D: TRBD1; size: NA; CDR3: CASSDSGQGSYNEQFF; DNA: TGTGCCAGCAGTGACTCGGGACAGGGCTCCTACAATGAGCAGTTCTTC
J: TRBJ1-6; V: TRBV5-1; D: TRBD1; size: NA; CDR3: CASSLGDRASPLHF; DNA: TGCGCCAGCAGCTTAGGAGACAGGGCCTCACCCCTCCACTTT
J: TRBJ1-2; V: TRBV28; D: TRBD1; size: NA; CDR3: CASSLGQRLYGYTF; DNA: TGTGCCAGCAGTCTGGGACAGCGCCTCTATGGCTACACCTTC
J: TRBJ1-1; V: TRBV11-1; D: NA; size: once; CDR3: CASSLPASVGGRAEAFF; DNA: TGTGCCAGCAGCCTCCCGGCCTCAGTGGGGGGAAGGGCTGAAGCTTTCTTT
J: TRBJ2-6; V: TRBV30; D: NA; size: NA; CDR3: CASLTGANVLTF; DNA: TGTGCCTCCTTAACTGGGGCCAACGTCCTGACTTTC
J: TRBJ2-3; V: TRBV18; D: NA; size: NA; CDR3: CASSPRQGGTDTQYF; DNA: TGTGCCAGCTCCCCTCGACAGGGAGGAACAGATACGCAGTATTTT
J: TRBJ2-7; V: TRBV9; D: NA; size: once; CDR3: CASSVAGSYEQYF; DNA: TGTGCCAGCAGCGTAGCGGGCTCCTACGAGCAGTACTTC
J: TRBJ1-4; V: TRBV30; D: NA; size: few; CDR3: CAWRRNTNEKLFF; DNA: TGTGCCTGGAGAAGGAACACTAATGAAAAACTGTTTTTT
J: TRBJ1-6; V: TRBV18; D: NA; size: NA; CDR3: CASSPPSTGSSSPLHF; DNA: TGTGCCAGCTCACCACCCTCAACAGGGTCGTCGTCACCCCTCCACTTT
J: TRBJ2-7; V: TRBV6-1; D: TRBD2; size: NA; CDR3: CASNHGTSHYEQYF; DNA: TGTGCCAGCAACCACGGGACTAGCCACTACGAGCAGTACTTC
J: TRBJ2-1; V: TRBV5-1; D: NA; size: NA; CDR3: CASSLKIGLNEQFF; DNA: TGCGCCAGCAGCTTAAAGATAGGGCTCAATGAGCAGTTCTTC
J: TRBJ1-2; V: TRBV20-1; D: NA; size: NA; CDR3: CSAVSVGYTF; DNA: TGCAGTGCTGTCTCGGTAGGCTACACCTTC
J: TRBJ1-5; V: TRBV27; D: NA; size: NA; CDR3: CASSPYVGIKTAYSNQPQHF; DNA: TGTGCCAGCAGTCCATACGTCGGAATCAAGACCGCCTATAGCAATCAGCCCCAGCATTTT
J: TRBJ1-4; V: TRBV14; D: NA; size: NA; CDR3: CASSFSNEKLFF; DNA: TGTGCCAGCAGCTTTTCGAATGAAAAACTGTTTTTT
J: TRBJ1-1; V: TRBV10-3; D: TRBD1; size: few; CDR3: CATKEGWGQPNTEAFF; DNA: TGTGCCACTAAAGAGGGGTGGGGACAGCCGAACACTGAAGCTTTCTTT
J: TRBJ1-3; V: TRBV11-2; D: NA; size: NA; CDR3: CASSLGPAYSGNTIYF; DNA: TGTGCCAGCAGCCTTGGACCGGCTTACTCTGGAAACACCATATATTTT
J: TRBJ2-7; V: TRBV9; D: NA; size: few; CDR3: CASSSAPGASYEQYF; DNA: TGTGCCAGCAGCTCGGCCCCAGGGGCCTCCTACGAGCAGTACTTC
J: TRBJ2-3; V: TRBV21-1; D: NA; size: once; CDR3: CASSKGSRRDTQYF; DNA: TGTGCCAGCAGCAAAGGATCGCGCCGAGATACGCAGTATTTT
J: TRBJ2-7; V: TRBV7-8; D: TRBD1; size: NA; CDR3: CASSRGGQGSYEQYF; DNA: TGTGCCAGCAGCCGGGGCGGACAGGGGTCTTACGAGCAGTACTTC
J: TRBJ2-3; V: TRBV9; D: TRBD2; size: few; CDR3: CASGTSGSSTDTQYF; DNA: TGTGCCAGCGGAACTAGCGGTTCTAGCACAGATACGCAGTATTTT
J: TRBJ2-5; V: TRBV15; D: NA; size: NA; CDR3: CATSAAGTRVQETQYF; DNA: TGTGCCACCAGCGCCGCGGGGACAAGAGTCCAAGAGACCCAGTACTTC
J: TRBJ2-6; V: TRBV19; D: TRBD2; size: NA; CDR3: CASNRAGVGSGANVLTF; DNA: TGTGCCAGTAATAGGGCGGGAGTTGGCTCTGGGGCCAACGTCCTGACTTTC
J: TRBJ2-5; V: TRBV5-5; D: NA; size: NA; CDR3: CASSLVQGRETQYF; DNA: TGTGCCAGCAGCTTGGTGCAGGGTAGAGAGACCCAGTACTTC
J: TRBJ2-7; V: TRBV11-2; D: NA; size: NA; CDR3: CASSLTPELAAYEQYF; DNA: TGTGCCAGCAGCTTAACTCCGGAACTAGCCGCCTACGAGCAGTACTTC
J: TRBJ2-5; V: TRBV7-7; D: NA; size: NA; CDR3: CASSFNPGETQYF; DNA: TGTGCTAGCAGCTTTAACCCGGGCGAGACCCAGTACTTC
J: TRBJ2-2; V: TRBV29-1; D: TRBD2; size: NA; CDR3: CSVPASGRANTGELFF; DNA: TGCAGCGTCCCGGCTAGCGGGAGGGCGAACACCGGGGAGCTGTTTTTT
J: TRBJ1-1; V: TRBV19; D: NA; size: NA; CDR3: CASSIAPHGNTEAFF; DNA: TGTGCCAGTAGTATCGCCCCGCACGGAAACACTGAAGCTTTCTTT
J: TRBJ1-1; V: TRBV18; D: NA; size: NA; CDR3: CASYLGVVNTEAFF; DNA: TGTGCCAGCTATCTAGGGGTCGTGAACACTGAAGCTTTCTTT
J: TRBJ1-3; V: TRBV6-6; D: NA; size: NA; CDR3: CASSYRGPDSGNTIYF; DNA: TGTGCCAGCAGTTACCGAGGACCGGACTCTGGAAACACCATATATTTT
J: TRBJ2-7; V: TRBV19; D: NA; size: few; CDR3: CASSPSRSSYEQYF; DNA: TGTGCCAGTAGTCCTTCAAGGAGCTCCTACGAGCAGTACTTC
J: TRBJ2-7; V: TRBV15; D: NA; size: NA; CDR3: CATSRDPLSREQYF; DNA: TGTGCCACCAGCAGAGATCCCTTGTCGAGGGAGCAGTACTTC
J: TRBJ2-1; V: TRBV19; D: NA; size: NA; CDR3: CASSIHRGEQFF; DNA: TGTGCCAGTAGTATACACCGGGGTGAGCAGTTCTTC
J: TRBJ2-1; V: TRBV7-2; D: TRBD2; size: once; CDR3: CASSLELLAGDNEQFF; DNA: TGTGCCAGCAGCTTAGAGTTATTAGCGGGAGACAATGAGCAGTTCTTC
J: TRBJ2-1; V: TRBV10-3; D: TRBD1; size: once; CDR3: CAINRDRANEQFF; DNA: TGTGCCATCAATCGGGACAGGGCTAATGAGCAGTTCTTC
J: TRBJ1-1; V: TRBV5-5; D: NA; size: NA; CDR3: CASSFGLLGTEAFF; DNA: TGTGCCAGCAGCTTCGGGCTCCTTGGCACTGAAGCTTTCTTT
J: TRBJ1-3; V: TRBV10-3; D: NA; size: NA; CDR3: CAISEYGAGNTIYF; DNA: TGTGCCATCAGTGAGTACGGGGCAGGAAACACCATATATTTT
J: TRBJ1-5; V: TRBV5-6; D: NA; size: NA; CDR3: CASSLAGHREPQHF; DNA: TGTGCCAGCAGCTTGGCGGGACACCGGGAGCCCCAGCATTTT
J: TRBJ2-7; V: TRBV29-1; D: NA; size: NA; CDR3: CSVATSYEQYF; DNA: TGCAGCGTTGCCACCTCCTACGAGCAGTACTTC
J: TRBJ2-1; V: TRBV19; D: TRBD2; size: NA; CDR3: CASTSGSGNEQFF; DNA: TGTGCCAGTACTAGCGGGAGTGGGAATGAGCAGTTCTTC
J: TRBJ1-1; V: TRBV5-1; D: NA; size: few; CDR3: CASSSLGYTEAFF; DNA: TGCGCCAGCAGCTCCCTGGGCTACACTGAAGCTTTCTTT
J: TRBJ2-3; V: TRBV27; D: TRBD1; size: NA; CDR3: CASRRGQGPTDTQYF; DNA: TGTGCCAGCCGAAGAGGACAGGGGCCCACAGATACGCAGTATTTT
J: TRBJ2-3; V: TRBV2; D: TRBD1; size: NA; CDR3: CASSETAGGGDTQYF; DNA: TGTGCCAGCAGTGAAACGGCAGGGGGCGGAGATACGCAGTATTTT
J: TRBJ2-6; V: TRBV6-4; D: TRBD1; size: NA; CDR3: CASRVRDRGPGANVLTF; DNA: TGTGCCAGCAGAGTACGGGACAGGGGGCCAGGGGCCAACGTCCTGACTTTC
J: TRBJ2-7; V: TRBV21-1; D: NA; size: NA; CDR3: CASSTLPRGRSYEQYF; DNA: TGTGCCAGCAGCACCCTGCCCCGGGGGCGCTCCTACGAGCAGTACTTC
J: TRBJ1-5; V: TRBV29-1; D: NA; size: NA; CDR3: CSVESGVNQPQHF; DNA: TGCAGCGTCGAATCAGGGGTTAATCAGCCCCAGCATTTT
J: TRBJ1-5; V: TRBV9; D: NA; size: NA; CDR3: CASSGGRDQNSNQPQHF; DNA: TGTGCCAGCAGTGGGGGCCGGGACCAAAATAGCAATCAGCCCCAGCATTTT
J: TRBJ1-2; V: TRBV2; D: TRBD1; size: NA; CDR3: CASSENGQEGGYTF; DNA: TGTGCCAGCAGTGAAAACGGACAGGAGGGTGGCTACACCTTC
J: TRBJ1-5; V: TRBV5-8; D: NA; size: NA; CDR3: CASSLDGYSNQPQHF; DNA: TGTGCCAGCAGCTTGGATGGGTATAGCAATCAGCCCCAGCATTTT
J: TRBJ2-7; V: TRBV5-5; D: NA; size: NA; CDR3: CASSFGINRGYEQYF; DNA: TGTGCCAGCAGCTTTGGGATTAACCGGGGCTACGAGCAGTACTTC
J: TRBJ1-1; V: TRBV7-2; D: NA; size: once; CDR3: CASSHIRVLNTEAFF; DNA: TGTGCCAGCAGCCACATTAGGGTCCTGAACACTGAAGCTTTCTTT
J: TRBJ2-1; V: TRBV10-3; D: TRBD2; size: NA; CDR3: CAISGGGNGYNEQFF; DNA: TGTGCCATCAGTGGGGGGGGGAACGGCTACAATGAGCAGTTCTTC
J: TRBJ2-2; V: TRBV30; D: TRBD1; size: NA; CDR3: CAWSFTRTGGYTGELFF; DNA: TGTGCCTGGAGCTTCACTCGGACAGGGGGCTACACCGGGGAGCTGTTTTTT
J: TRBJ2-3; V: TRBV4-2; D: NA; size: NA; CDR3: CASSQVQDSAIDTQYF; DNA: TGTGCCAGCAGCCAAGTACAGGATTCGGCTATAGATACGCAGTATTTT
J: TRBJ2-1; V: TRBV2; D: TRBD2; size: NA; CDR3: CASSGGLGNEQFF; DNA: TGTGCCAGCAGTGGGGGACTAGGCAATGAGCAGTTCTTC
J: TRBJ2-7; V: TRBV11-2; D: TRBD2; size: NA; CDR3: CASSPRLAGAYEQYF; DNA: TGTGCCAGCAGTCCGCGTCTAGCGGGAGCCTACGAGCAGTACTTC
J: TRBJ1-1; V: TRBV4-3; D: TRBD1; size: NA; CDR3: CASSQLTGSNTEAFF; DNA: TGCGCCAGCAGCCAACTGACAGGGTCTAACACTGAAGCTTTCTTT
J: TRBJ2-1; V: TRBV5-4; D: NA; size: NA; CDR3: CASSLNGGPHNEQFF; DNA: TGTGCCAGCAGCTTGAACGGGGGCCCACACAATGAGCAGTTCTTC
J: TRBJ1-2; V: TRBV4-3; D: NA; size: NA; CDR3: CASSQDMTVYTF; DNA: TGCGCCAGCAGCCAAGACATGACGGTCTACACCTTC